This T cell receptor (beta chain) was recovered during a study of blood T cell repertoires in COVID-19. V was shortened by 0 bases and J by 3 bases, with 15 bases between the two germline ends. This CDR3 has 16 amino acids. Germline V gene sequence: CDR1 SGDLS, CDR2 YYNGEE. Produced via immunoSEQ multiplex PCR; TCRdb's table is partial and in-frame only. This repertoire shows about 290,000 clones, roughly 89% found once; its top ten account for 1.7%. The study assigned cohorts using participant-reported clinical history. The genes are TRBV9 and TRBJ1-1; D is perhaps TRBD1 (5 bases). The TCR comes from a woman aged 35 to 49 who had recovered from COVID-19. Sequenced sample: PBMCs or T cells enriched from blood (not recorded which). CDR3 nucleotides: TGTGCCAGCAGCGTAGTTCCCACAGGTGGGTACACTGAAGCTTTCTTT. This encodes CASSVVPTGGYTEAFF.